This TCR beta chain is from a study of long-term antiretroviral therapy in people with HIV. This was the immunoSEQ v3.0 assay at survey level. Method: immunoSEQ multiplex PCR; TCRdb's copy keeps in-frame clones and lacks some. In the table there are 15,000 to 20,000 clones, 75% to 90% of which are singletons. V was trimmed by 3 bases and J by 2 bases, leaving 16 bases between them. The CDR3 length is 16 residues. Germline V gives CDR1 MNHEY, CDR2 SMNVEV (reference sequence). This receptor was identified in a man aged 45 to 65 with HIV. The source material was unsorted PBMCs, sampled 4.2 years after starting antiretroviral therapy. This chain joins TRBV27 and TRBJ1-2; D is possibly TRBD1 (5 bases). CDR3: CASSFSGTKRNYGYTF. CDR3 nucleotide sequence: TGTGCCAGCAGTTTTTCTGGGACTAAAAGGAACTATGGCTACACCTTC.